What follows is one TCR beta chain and its context. Its antigen is currently unknown. Germline lookup yields CDR1 MDHEN and CDR2 SYDVKM. CDR3 length: 15 amino acids. The data are from a study of CXCR3-negative and CXCR3-positive naive CD8 T cells. Study in general: Each library held about 1.5 +/- 0.3 million TRB reads, 120 million to 150 million in total. Study-level points and caveats: CXCR3-negative naive cells had less hydrophobic TRB CDR3s than did CXCR3-positive naive cells. In naive cells, CXCR3-negative and CXCR3-positive subsets had similar TRBV-TRBJ usage; memory cells differed.

The libraries of TRB cDNA were prepared using 5' RACE with UMI labels. TCRdb re-called the 5' RACE reads and shows each CDR3 protein once, DNA omitted. This sample lists some 130,000 distinct CDR3 sequences; its ten largest clones have approximately 0.51%. V usage is TRBV28 and J usage is TRBJ2-3; TCRdb indicates TRBD2, and absent DNA this call remains unverified. Sequences were obtained from naive CXCR3- CD8+ T cells from blood. Subset denoted: CD45RO-CCR7+CD27+CD95- naive CD8+ T cells lacking CXCR3 (TNR3-). The clonotype originates from a human donor in good health. Some clones in this sample may be carry-over from other donors' samples. Here the CDR3 reads CASSPLTSSTDTQYF.